The sequence of this TCR beta chain was determined in a study of shared clonotypes between healthy human individuals. The study's findings and limits: Four donors held around 5% of naive CD4 clonotypes in common.

As concerns this clone: Antigen: not known.

Germline V CDR1 and CDR2: SGHVS, FQNEAQ. V gave up 1 base and J gave up 3 bases, with 10 bases separating them. This CDR3 region has 15 residues. Measured with immunoSEQ multiplex PCR; TCRdb has only the in-frame clones, and not every one. This table has about 2 million clones, 85% to 95% appearing once. This rearrangement joins TRBV7-8 to TRBJ2-1; D may be TRBD2 (6 bases). The source of this sequence is a man aged 18 to 29 in good health. Sequenced material: naive CD4+ T cells sorted from blood. Subset described: CD45RA+ positively selected. In nucleotides, the CDR3 is TGTGCCAGCAGCTTAGTGGGGACTTACTACAATGAGCAGTTCTTC. It encodes CASSLVGTYYNEQFF.